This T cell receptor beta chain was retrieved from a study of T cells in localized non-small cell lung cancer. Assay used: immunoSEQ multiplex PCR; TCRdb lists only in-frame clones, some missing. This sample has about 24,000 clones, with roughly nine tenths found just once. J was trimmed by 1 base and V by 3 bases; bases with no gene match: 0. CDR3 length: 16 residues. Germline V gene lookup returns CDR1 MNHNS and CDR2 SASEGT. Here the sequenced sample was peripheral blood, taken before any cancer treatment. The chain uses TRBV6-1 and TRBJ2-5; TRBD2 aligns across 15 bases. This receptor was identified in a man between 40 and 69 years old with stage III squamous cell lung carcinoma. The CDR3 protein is CASSEGLAGGQETQYF. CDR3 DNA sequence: TGTGCCAGCAGTGAGGGACTAGCGGGGGGCCAAGAGACCCAGTACTTC.